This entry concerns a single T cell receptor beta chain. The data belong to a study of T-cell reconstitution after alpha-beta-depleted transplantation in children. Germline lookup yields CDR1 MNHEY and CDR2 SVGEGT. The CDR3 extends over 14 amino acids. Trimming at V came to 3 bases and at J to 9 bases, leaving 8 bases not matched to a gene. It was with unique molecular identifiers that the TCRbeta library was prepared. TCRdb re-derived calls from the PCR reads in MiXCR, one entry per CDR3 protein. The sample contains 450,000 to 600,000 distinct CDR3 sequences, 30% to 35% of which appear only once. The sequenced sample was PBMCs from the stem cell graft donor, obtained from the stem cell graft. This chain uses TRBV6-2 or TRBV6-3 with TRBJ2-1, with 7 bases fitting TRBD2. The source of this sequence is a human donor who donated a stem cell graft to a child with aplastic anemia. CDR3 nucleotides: TGTGCCAGCAGTTATAGGCGGGAGTGGGGTGAGCAGTTCTTC. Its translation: CASSYRREWGEQFF.